This TCR beta chain was documented in a study of T cells in localized non-small cell lung cancer. Notes on this clone: Its antigen is unknown.

Repertoires were generated with immunoSEQ multiplex PCR, while TCRdb's copy carries only in-frame clones and drops some. Of under 35,000 clones listed, about 80% are singletons. The V end was cut by 1 base, the J end by 5 bases, with 3 bases between. Germline lookup yields CDR1 SGHVS and CDR2 FNYEAQ. This CDR3 comprises 11 residues. Overall study findings and caveats: Highest T cell clonality was seen in uninvolved adjacent lung, surpassing that measured in tumor. A higher density of T cells in blood coincided with extended overall survival. Among the top 100 tumor clones, a median around 60 appeared in adjacent lung.

The sequence was collected from a male donor at least 60 years old with stage II squamous cell lung carcinoma. This chain uses TRBV7-6 with TRBJ2-7; D unresolved. The specimen was peripheral blood, collected before any cancer treatment. This CDR3 reads CASSLDHEQYF. CDR3 DNA sequence: TGTGCCAGCAGCTTAGACCACGAGCAGTACTTC.